A selection of T cell receptor beta chains follows, all from one sample in a study of vaccination effects on CD4 cells after COVID-19. Profiled with immunoSEQ multiplex PCR; TCRdb holds only in-frame clones, not every one. The sample holds about 60,000 clones, roughly 76% seen once. Antigens of these TCRs are unknown. Specimen: CD4+ T cells from PBMCs cultured with HCoV-229E spike peptides, collected before COVID-19 vaccination. All receptors come from a human donor who received a COVID-19 vaccine. Each CDR3 is given with its conserved first and last residue. Each record gives: CDR3 protein, CDR3 DNA, J gene, V gene, clone size, D gene. The D gene is left open where the match is weak. Some rows have no size entry. The others give once, few or many, or a class for an expanded clone.

CDR3: CATSRVFGGGPDTQYF
DNA: TGTGCCACCAGCAGGGTCTTCGGGGGGGGGCCAGATACGCAGTATTTT
J: TRBJ2-3
V: TRBV15
size: -
D: TRBD2

CDR3: CASSSRDTQYF
DNA: TGTGCCAGCAGTTCTCGAGATACGCAGTATTTT
J: TRBJ2-3
V: TRBV28
size: -
D: -

CDR3: CASSLIQGGTEAFF
DNA: TGCGCCAGCAGCTTGATACAGGGGGGTACTGAAGCTTTCTTT
J: TRBJ1-1
V: TRBV5-1
size: -
D: TRBD1

CDR3: CASSRETMNEKLFF
DNA: TGCGCCAGCAGCCGGGAGACAATGAATGAAAAACTGTTTTTT
J: TRBJ1-4
V: TRBV5-1
size: -
D: -

CDR3: CAWSLGALGTNEKLFF
DNA: TGTGCCTGGAGTTTAGGGGCCCTGGGAACTAATGAAAAACTGTTTTTT
J: TRBJ1-4
V: TRBV30
size: -
D: -

CDR3: CSVVGSGDLVAFF
DNA: TGCAGCGTTGTTGGGTCAGGGGATTTAGTGGCTTTCTTT
J: TRBJ1-1
V: TRBV29-1
size: -
D: -

CDR3: CASSEYGGGNNSPLHF
DNA: TGTGCCAGCAGTGAATACGGCGGAGGGAATAATTCACCCCTCCACTTT
J: TRBJ1-6
V: TRBV2
size: -
D: -

CDR3: CASSESLTGGGQPQHF
DNA: TGTGCCAGCAGTGAAAGTCTTACGGGGGGAGGTCAGCCCCAGCATTTT
J: TRBJ1-5
V: TRBV6-1
size: -
D: -

CDR3: CASSLSQGIGGYTF
DNA: TGTGCCAGCAGTTTATCACAGGGAATTGGTGGCTACACCTTC
J: TRBJ1-2
V: TRBV27
size: few
D: -

CDR3: CATSVPDGTQYF
DNA: TGTGCCACCAGTGTCCCCGACGGGACCCAGTACTTC
J: TRBJ2-5
V: TRBV24-1
size: once
D: -

CDR3: CASSRGSNQPQHF
DNA: TGTGCCAGTTCCCGGGGTAGCAATCAGCCCCAGCATTTT
J: TRBJ1-5
V: TRBV3-1/TRBV3-2
size: -
D: -

CDR3: CASSYGVLRNTEAFF
DNA: TGTGCCAGCAGTTACGGGGTTTTACGGAACACTGAAGCTTTCTTT
J: TRBJ1-1
V: TRBV6-5
size: -
D: -

CDR3: CASSPGTADTQYF
DNA: TGCGCCAGCAGTCCCGGGACTGCAGATACGCAGTATTTT
J: TRBJ2-3
V: TRBV10-2
size: -
D: -

CDR3: CASSLEDAGTDTQYF
DNA: TGCGCCAGCAGCTTGGAGGACGCGGGCACAGATACGCAGTATTTT
J: TRBJ2-3
V: TRBV5-1
size: once
D: -

CDR3: CASSHGTANTGELFF
DNA: TGTGCCAGCTCACACGGGACAGCGAACACCGGGGAGCTGTTTTTT
J: TRBJ2-2
V: TRBV18
size: -
D: TRBD1

CDR3: CASSAQGAYTGELFF
DNA: TGTGCCAGCAGTGCGCAGGGGGCGTACACCGGGGAGCTGTTTTTT
J: TRBJ2-2
V: TRBV2
size: few
D: TRBD1

CDR3: CASSSPTAGLGETQYF
DNA: TGTGCCAGCAGCTCCCCTACAGCGGGGTTGGGGGAGACCCAGTACTTC
J: TRBJ2-5
V: TRBV7-2
size: -
D: TRBD2

CDR3: CASSLLRQGLNSPLHF
DNA: TGTGCCAGCAGCCTCCTAAGACAGGGGCTAAATTCACCCCTCCACTTT
J: TRBJ1-6
V: TRBV7-2
size: -
D: TRBD1

CDR3: CAWSPPPKTGDVRSSPLHF
DNA: TGTGCCTGGAGTCCTCCCCCCAAGACAGGGGACGTCAGGAGTTCACCCCTCCACTTT
J: TRBJ1-6
V: TRBV30
size: -
D: TRBD1

CDR3: CASSRWGVNTEAFF
DNA: TGTGCCAGCAGCCGTTGGGGGGTGAACACTGAAGCTTTCTTT
J: TRBJ1-1
V: TRBV6-5
size: -
D: -